This T cell receptor (beta chain) was identified during a study of T cells after yellow fever vaccination. Study-level information: Fractions of limited cellularity were prepared by means of SMART-Seq v4 Ultra Low Input.

Notes on the study in general: Most clones from primary vaccination resurfaced after the booster (approximately 96% CD4, more than 75% CD8). It was the secondary response that reached its peak faster, day 5 versus 15, but it was weaker.

This clonotype was observed at least ten times. The study made its TCR cDNA through 5'RACE template switching. That step introduced a universal primer site along with UMIs. TCRdb reprocessed the 5' RACE reads via MiXCR and lists one record per CDR3 protein. The sample includes over 85,000 distinct CDR3 sequences, 8.9% of them seen just once. The CDR3 loop spans 14 amino acids. The ends were cut back, 3 bases at V and 2 bases at J, with 10 bases in the middle. Sequenced material: CD8+ T cells not binding an NS4B(214-222) dextramer, sorted from PBMCs, taken less than 16 days after the first yellow fever vaccination. The chain combines TRBV12-3 or TRBV12-4 with TRBJ2-5; D call uncertain. The sequence derives from a man in his late teens or twenties who received the YFV17D yellow fever vaccine. The CDR3 spells CASSFLGIQETQYF. CDR3 sequence (DNA): TGTGCCAGCAGTTTCTTGGGGATTCAAGAGACCCAGTACTTC.